The present entry profiles one T cell receptor (beta chain) with its context. Its specificity is unknown. The study ran the assay at deep level. Here immunoSEQ multiplex PCR was the method, and the copy in TCRdb shows in-frame clones only, minus some. The sample lists 600,000 to 750,000 clones, less than 95% occurring once. The data were obtained in a study of shared clonotypes between healthy human individuals. The study's findings and limits: Non-shared clonotypes had lower generation probabilities than clonotypes shared by all four sorted-subset donors.

There are 18 residues in the CDR3. This clonotype originated in a man between 18 and 35 years old in good health. Some clones in this sample may be carry-over from other donors' samples. The rearrangement joins TRBV21-1 to TRBJ2-2; no DNA check was done on the table's D call, TRBD1. TRBV21-1 counts as a pseudogene. Sequencing was performed on memory CD8+ T cells from PBMCs. The subset: CD45RO+ cells pooled with CCR7-negative TemRA cells. The CDR3 is CASSPLVRGQSVAGELFF. The DNA of the CDR3 is TGTGCCAGCAGCCCTCTGGTCAGGGGGCAAAGCGTGGCCGGGGAGCTGTTTTTT.